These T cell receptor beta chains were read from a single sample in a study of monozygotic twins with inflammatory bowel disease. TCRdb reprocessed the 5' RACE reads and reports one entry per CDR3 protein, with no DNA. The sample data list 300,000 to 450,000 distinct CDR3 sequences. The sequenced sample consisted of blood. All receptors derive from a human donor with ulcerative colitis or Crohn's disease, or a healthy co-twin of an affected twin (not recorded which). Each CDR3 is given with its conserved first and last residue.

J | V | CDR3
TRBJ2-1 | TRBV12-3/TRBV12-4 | CASSLAASGGRNEQFF
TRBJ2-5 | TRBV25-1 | CASSGQGYQETQYF
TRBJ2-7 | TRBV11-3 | CASTSSRGHYEQYF
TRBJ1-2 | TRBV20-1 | CSASRGYGYTF
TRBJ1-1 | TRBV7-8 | CASSGRDPGTEAFF
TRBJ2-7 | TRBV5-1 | CASSSLAGAIHEQYF
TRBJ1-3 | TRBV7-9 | CASQGSSGNTIYF
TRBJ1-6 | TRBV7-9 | CASSLLVAAGGNSPLHF
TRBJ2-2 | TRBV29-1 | CSVGVLDNTGELFF
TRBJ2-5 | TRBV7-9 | CASSQDREGETQYF
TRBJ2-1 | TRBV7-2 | CASSSWGTDRGSLFYNEQFF
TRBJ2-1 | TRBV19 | CASSILAGGLEQFF
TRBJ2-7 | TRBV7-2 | CASSADWGYEQYF
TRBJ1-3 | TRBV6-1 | CASSEDTGNTIYF
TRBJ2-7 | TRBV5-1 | CASSEDRAYEQYF
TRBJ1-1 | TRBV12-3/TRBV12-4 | CASSFGVTEAFF
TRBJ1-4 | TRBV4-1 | CASSQAAASAYSNEKLFF
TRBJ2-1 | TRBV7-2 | CASSLVQGTNEQFF
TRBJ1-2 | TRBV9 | CASSPDRGPLEGGYTF
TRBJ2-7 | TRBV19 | CASSFGILTYEQYF
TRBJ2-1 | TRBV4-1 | CASSQGKYNEQFF
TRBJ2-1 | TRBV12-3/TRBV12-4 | CASSQRQGAAYNEQFF
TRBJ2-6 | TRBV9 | CASSVSGNSGANVLTF
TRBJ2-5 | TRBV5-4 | CASSSLGRGGSETQYF
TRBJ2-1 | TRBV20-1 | CSARGRSSYNEQFF
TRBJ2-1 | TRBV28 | CASSLSGVGAAYNEQFF
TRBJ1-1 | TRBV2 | CASWRDRGKNTEAFF
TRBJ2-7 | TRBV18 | CASSAEAYEQYF
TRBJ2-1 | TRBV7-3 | CASSFGDTPYNEQFF
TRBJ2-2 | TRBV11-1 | CASSLPRSNRQGPKNTGELFF
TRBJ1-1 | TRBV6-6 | CASSYSEGKTEAFF
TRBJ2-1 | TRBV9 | CASSVDPGGYNEQFF
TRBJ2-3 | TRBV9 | CASSVGLETSTDTQYF
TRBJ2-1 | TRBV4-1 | CASSQDPLAGAPYNEQFF
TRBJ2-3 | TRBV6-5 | CASSHTGGRTDTQYF
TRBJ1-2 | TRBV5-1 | CASSLGGANYGYTF
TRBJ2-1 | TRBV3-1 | CASRHLEVTSGGMNEQFF
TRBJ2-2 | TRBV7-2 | CASSRDFPNTGELFF
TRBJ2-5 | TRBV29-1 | CSVGPGQLQETQYF
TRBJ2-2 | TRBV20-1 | CSAILQGGAGELFF
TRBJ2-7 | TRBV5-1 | CASSTFYEQYF
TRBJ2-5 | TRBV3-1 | CASSGYAAQYF
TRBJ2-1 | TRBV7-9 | CASTEVSGSYNEQFF
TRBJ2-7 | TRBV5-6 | CASSPQRLTYEQYF
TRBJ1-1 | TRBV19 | CASSKTGRGTEAFF
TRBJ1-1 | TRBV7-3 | CASSLWGNTEAFF
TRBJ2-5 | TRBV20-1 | CSATTRNLGTQYF
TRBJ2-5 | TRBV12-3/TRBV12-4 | CASRGGLAGGGTQYF
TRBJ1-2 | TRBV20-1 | CSAVQLELHYGYTF
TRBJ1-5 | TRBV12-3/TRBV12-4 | CASSSGQGASNQPQHF
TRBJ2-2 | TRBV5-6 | CASSLGNTGELFF
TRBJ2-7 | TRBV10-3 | CAISEPKDRNSYEQYF
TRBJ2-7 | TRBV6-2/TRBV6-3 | CASSSGRGYEQYF
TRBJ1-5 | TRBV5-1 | CASSIGTGKGQPQHF
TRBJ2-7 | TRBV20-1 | CSANGLPGRVQSEQYF